This T cell receptor beta chain is from a study of human T cells and chemical hapten exposure. Background on the study: Alopecia universalis, totalis or areata was present in patients who were mostly female.

The library labeled individual cDNA molecules by adding unique molecular identifiers to them. From the RACE reads, TCRdb called clonotypes with MiXCR, one entry per CDR3 protein. The sample includes under 450,000 distinct CDR3 sequences, 4.8% of them seen just once. Germline CDR1 MDHEN, CDR2 SYDVKM. V lost 7 bases, J lost 2 bases, and 6 bases lay in between. The CDR3 has 13 amino acids. As for time point: patch test 1, 2 weeks after DPC sensitization. Treatment reported: therapeutic diphenylcyclopropenone sensitization with weekly scalp DPC. Non-pregnant alopecia patients aged 18 to 70, suitable for DPC therapy.

The sample here was whole blood, taken in connection with sensitization to the hapten diphenylcyclopropenone (DPC). The TCR was taken from a woman aged 45 to 65 with alopecia areata. Some clones in this sample may be carry-over from other donors' samples. The chain is built from TRBV28 and TRBJ2-6; D is undetermined. CDR3: CASTLTGANVLTF. CDR3 DNA sequence: TGTGCCAGCACTCTCACTGGGGCCAACGTCCTGACTTTC. The full variable domain, completed using reference TRBV28 and TRBJ2-6, is DVKVTQSSRYLVKRTGEKVFLECVQDMDHENMFWYRQDPGLGLRLIYFSYDVKMKEKGDIPEGYSVSREKKERFSLILESASTNQTSMYLCASTLTGANVLTFGAGSRLTVL.